These T cell receptor beta chains were read from a single sample in a study of CD8 T cells in ankylosing spondylitis. In TCRdb, the 5' RACE reads were re-called with MiXCR into one record per CDR3 protein. The table has some 200,000 distinct CDR3 sequences, 15% to 20% seen once; the top ten hold approximately 4%. The specimen sequenced was blood, either unsorted or a sorted T cell fraction (not recorded which). The receptors come from a male donor under 35 with ankylosing spondylitis or in good health (not recorded which). Both conserved end residues are part of each CDR3. Fields, in order: clone size, CDR3 length, J gene, D gene, V gene, CDR3 protein, CDR3 DNA. D genes are given only for firm matches. Clone size, where shown, is once, few, many, or a class for clones that have expanded.

abundance: few; len: 16; j_gene: TRBJ1-6; d_gene: NA; v_gene: TRBV10-2; CDR3aa: CASSDGGGTYNSPLHF; CDR3nt: TGCGCCAGCAGTGATGGCGGTGGCACCTATAATTCACCCCTCCACTTT
abundance: many; len: 12; j_gene: TRBJ2-7; d_gene: NA; v_gene: TRBV5-1; CDR3aa: CASSQDTYEQYF; CDR3nt: TGCGCCAGCAGTCAGGACACCTACGAGCAGTACTTC
abundance: NA; len: 14; j_gene: TRBJ2-1; d_gene: TRBD2; v_gene: TRBV20-1; CDR3aa: CSAPSGRSYNEQFF; CDR3nt: TGCAGTGCCCCGAGCGGGAGATCTTACAATGAGCAGTTCTTC
abundance: many; len: 13; j_gene: TRBJ2-1; d_gene: NA; v_gene: TRBV20-1; CDR3aa: CSASPRPYNEQFF; CDR3nt: TGCAGTGCTAGTCCTAGGCCTTACAATGAGCAGTTCTTC
abundance: many; len: 16; j_gene: TRBJ2-7; d_gene: TRBD1; v_gene: TRBV29-1; CDR3aa: CSVAYERGQGTYEQYF; CDR3nt: TGCAGCGTTGCCTATGAGAGGGGACAGGGGACCTACGAGCAGTACTTC
abundance: many; len: 13; j_gene: TRBJ2-7; d_gene: NA; v_gene: TRBV12-3/TRBV12-4; CDR3aa: CASSSSIADEQYF; CDR3nt: TGTGCCAGCAGTTCCTCTATCGCCGACGAGCAGTACTTC
abundance: NA; len: 14; j_gene: TRBJ1-6; d_gene: NA; v_gene: TRBV4-1; CDR3aa: CASSQEGRNSPLHF; CDR3nt: TGCGCCAGCAGCCAAGAGGGGAGGAATTCACCCCTCCACTTT
abundance: many; len: 13; j_gene: TRBJ1-5; d_gene: NA; v_gene: TRBV12-3/TRBV12-4; CDR3aa: CASSFIDNQPQHF; CDR3nt: TGTGCCAGCAGTTTTATTGATAATCAGCCCCAGCATTTT
abundance: many; len: 15; j_gene: TRBJ1-2; d_gene: NA; v_gene: TRBV4-2; CDR3aa: CASSQRGADPDGYTF; CDR3nt: TGTGCCAGCAGCCAAAGGGGTGCAGACCCCGATGGCTACACCTTC
abundance: many; len: 14; j_gene: TRBJ2-3; d_gene: NA; v_gene: TRBV24-1; CDR3aa: CATSPRQRTDTQYF; CDR3nt: TGTGCCACCAGTCCCAGGCAACGCACAGATACGCAGTATTTT
abundance: many; len: 13; j_gene: TRBJ2-6; d_gene: NA; v_gene: TRBV12-3/TRBV12-4; CDR3aa: CASLIEEANVLTF; CDR3nt: TGTGCCAGCTTGATAGAAGAGGCCAACGTCCTGACTTTC
abundance: many; len: 15; j_gene: TRBJ2-1; d_gene: TRBD2; v_gene: TRBV4-1; CDR3aa: CASSHQTSAYNEQFF; CDR3nt: TGCGCCAGCAGCCACCAAACTAGCGCCTACAATGAGCAGTTCTTC
abundance: many; len: 13; j_gene: TRBJ2-7; d_gene: NA; v_gene: TRBV29-1; CDR3aa: CSARTPNSYEQYF; CDR3nt: TGCAGCGCCCGAACACCCAACTCCTACGAGCAGTACTTC
abundance: many; len: 13; j_gene: TRBJ2-7; d_gene: NA; v_gene: TRBV5-6; CDR3aa: CASSGPPRDEQYF; CDR3nt: TGTGCCAGCAGCGGCCCCCCCCGGGACGAGCAGTACTTC
abundance: many; len: 18; j_gene: TRBJ1-1; d_gene: TRBD1; v_gene: TRBV6-5; CDR3aa: CASSSEGRDRGRRGKAFF; CDR3nt: TGTGCCAGCAGTTCCGAAGGCCGGGACAGGGGGCGCAGAGGTAAAGCTTTCTTT
abundance: many; len: 20; j_gene: TRBJ2-7; d_gene: TRBD1; v_gene: TRBV7-2; CDR3aa: CASSSTLLTGTGDRSYEQYF; CDR3nt: TGTGCCAGCAGCTCCACACTACTTACCGGGACAGGAGATCGCTCCTACGAGCAGTACTTC
abundance: many; len: 14; j_gene: TRBJ1-1; d_gene: NA; v_gene: TRBV5-6; CDR3aa: CASSSGGMNTEAFF; CDR3nt: TGTGCCAGCAGCTCCGGTGGCATGAACACTGAAGCTTTCTTT
abundance: many; len: 14; j_gene: TRBJ1-2; d_gene: NA; v_gene: TRBV14; CDR3aa: CASSQGQGPYGYTF; CDR3nt: TGTGCCAGCAGCCAAGGGCAGGGGCCCTATGGCTACACCTTC
abundance: many; len: 12; j_gene: TRBJ2-2; d_gene: NA; v_gene: TRBV12-3/TRBV12-4; CDR3aa: CASASNTGELFF; CDR3nt: TGTGCCAGCGCCTCGAACACCGGGGAGCTGTTTTTT
abundance: many; len: 17; j_gene: TRBJ2-7; d_gene: TRBD2; v_gene: TRBV12-3/TRBV12-4; CDR3aa: CASSFRSTSGSSYEQYF; CDR3nt: TGTGCCAGCAGTTTTCGCTCCACTAGCGGGAGCTCCTACGAGCAGTACTTC
abundance: many; len: 15; j_gene: TRBJ1-6; d_gene: TRBD1; v_gene: TRBV12-3/TRBV12-4; CDR3aa: CASSSLAGGNSPLHF; CDR3nt: TGTGCCAGCAGTAGTCTGGCAGGGGGGAATTCACCCCTCCACTTT
abundance: many; len: 12; j_gene: TRBJ1-6; d_gene: NA; v_gene: TRBV6-1; CDR3aa: CASSEWASPLHF; CDR3nt: TGTGCCAGCAGTGAATGGGCGTCACCCCTCCACTTT
abundance: many; len: 15; j_gene: TRBJ2-2; d_gene: NA; v_gene: TRBV15; CDR3aa: CATSRVQRNTGELFF; CDR3nt: TGTGCCACCAGCAGGGTACAGCGGAACACCGGGGAGCTGTTTTTT
abundance: many; len: 14; j_gene: TRBJ2-2; d_gene: TRBD2; v_gene: TRBV12-3/TRBV12-4; CDR3aa: CASSLAGDTGELFF; CDR3nt: TGTGCCAGCAGTCTAGCGGGAGACACCGGGGAGCTGTTTTTT
abundance: many; len: 16; j_gene: TRBJ2-3; d_gene: TRBD1; v_gene: TRBV12-3/TRBV12-4; CDR3aa: CASSLSSRQGRDTQYF; CDR3nt: TGTGCCAGCAGTTTGTCAAGTAGACAGGGGCGGGATACGCAGTATTTT
abundance: NA; len: 15; j_gene: TRBJ2-5; d_gene: NA; v_gene: TRBV7-7; CDR3aa: CASSLGAANQETQYF; CDR3nt: TGTGCCAGCAGCTTAGGGGCAGCCAACCAAGAGACCCAGTACTTC
abundance: many; len: 15; j_gene: TRBJ1-5; d_gene: NA; v_gene: TRBV27; CDR3aa: CASSSIEYSNQPQHF; CDR3nt: TGTGCCAGCAGCTCAATAGAATATAGCAATCAGCCCCAGCATTTT
abundance: many; len: 11; j_gene: TRBJ1-2; d_gene: NA; v_gene: TRBV5-1; CDR3aa: CASSLGVSYTF; CDR3nt: TGCGCCAGCAGCTTGGGTGTCAGCTACACCTTC
abundance: NA; len: 15; j_gene: TRBJ2-3; d_gene: NA; v_gene: TRBV29-1; CDR3aa: CSVTGFAPSADTQYF; CDR3nt: TGCAGCGTCACAGGGTTTGCACCTTCAGCAGATACGCAGTATTTT
abundance: many; len: 12; j_gene: TRBJ2-4; d_gene: NA; v_gene: TRBV5-1; CDR3aa: CASSPDPNIQYF; CDR3nt: TGCGCCAGCAGCCCGGATCCTAACATTCAGTACTTC
abundance: NA; len: 12; j_gene: TRBJ2-7; d_gene: TRBD2; v_gene: TRBV7-2; CDR3aa: CASSLQGLARYF; CDR3nt: TGTGCCAGCAGCTTACAGGGACTAGCTCGGTACTTC
abundance: many; len: 15; j_gene: TRBJ1-4; d_gene: NA; v_gene: TRBV20-1; CDR3aa: CSARDIGTWGEKLFF; CDR3nt: TGCAGTGCTAGAGATATTGGGACTTGGGGTGAAAAACTGTTTTTT
abundance: many; len: 13; j_gene: TRBJ2-5; d_gene: NA; v_gene: TRBV5-1; CDR3aa: CASSPRDIETQYF; CDR3nt: TGCGCCAGCAGCCCCCGGGACATAGAGACCCAGTACTTC
abundance: many; len: 17; j_gene: TRBJ2-3; d_gene: TRBD1; v_gene: TRBV11-2; CDR3aa: CASSLNPTGNMADTQYF; CDR3nt: TGTGCCAGCAGCTTAAACCCGACAGGGAATATGGCAGATACGCAGTATTTT
abundance: many; len: 16; j_gene: TRBJ2-3; d_gene: NA; v_gene: TRBV14; CDR3aa: CASSQDPVTIPDTQYF; CDR3nt: TGTGCCAGCAGCCAAGATCCGGTGACAATCCCAGATACGCAGTATTTT
abundance: once; len: 15; j_gene: TRBJ2-3; d_gene: NA; v_gene: TRBV7-3; CDR3aa: CASSLSSEGRDTQYF; CDR3nt: TGTGCCAGCAGCTTATCCAGCGAAGGTCGGGATACGCAGTATTTT
abundance: many; len: 14; j_gene: TRBJ2-2; d_gene: TRBD1; v_gene: TRBV10-1; CDR3aa: CASSDPGGTGELFF; CDR3nt: TGCGCCAGCAGTGACCCAGGGGGAACCGGGGAGCTGTTTTTT
abundance: NA; len: 14; j_gene: TRBJ2-3; d_gene: NA; v_gene: TRBV30; CDR3aa: CAWRPGLSTDTQYF; CDR3nt: TGTGCCTGGAGGCCGGGCCTAAGCACAGATACGCAGTATTTT
abundance: NA; len: 12; j_gene: TRBJ2-7; d_gene: TRBD1; v_gene: TRBV29-1; CDR3aa: CSVLGQGTEQYF; CDR3nt: TGCAGCGTGCTTGGACAGGGGACCGAGCAGTACTTC
abundance: many; len: 14; j_gene: TRBJ2-3; d_gene: TRBD1; v_gene: TRBV5-1; CDR3aa: CASSRDRATDTQYF; CDR3nt: TGCGCCAGCAGCAGAGACAGGGCCACAGATACGCAGTATTTT
abundance: many; len: 18; j_gene: TRBJ2-2; d_gene: TRBD2; v_gene: TRBV5-6; CDR3aa: CASSFWTSGREDTGELFF; CDR3nt: TGTGCCAGCAGCTTTTGGACTAGCGGGAGGGAGGACACCGGGGAGCTGTTTTTT
abundance: NA; len: 15; j_gene: TRBJ2-1; d_gene: NA; v_gene: TRBV29-1; CDR3aa: CSVPLGSSSYNEQFF; CDR3nt: TGCAGCGTTCCCCTCGGCAGTAGCTCCTACAATGAGCAGTTCTTC
abundance: many; len: 16; j_gene: TRBJ2-1; d_gene: TRBD2; v_gene: TRBV7-6; CDR3aa: CASSLVSGIGDNEQFF; CDR3nt: TGTGCCAGCAGCTTAGTGAGCGGGATAGGGGACAATGAGCAGTTCTTC
abundance: many; len: 12; j_gene: TRBJ1-1; d_gene: NA; v_gene: TRBV12-3/TRBV12-4; CDR3aa: CAVRDTDTEAFF; CDR3nt: TGTGCCGTCAGGGATACCGACACTGAAGCTTTCTTT
abundance: many; len: 16; j_gene: TRBJ1-4; d_gene: NA; v_gene: TRBV11-2; CDR3aa: CASSLSAGREREKLFF; CDR3nt: TGTGCCAGCAGCTTATCCGCCGGACGGGAGCGGGAAAAACTGTTTTTT
abundance: many; len: 12; j_gene: TRBJ1-1; d_gene: NA; v_gene: TRBV20-1; CDR3aa: CSSKGVNTEAFF; CDR3nt: TGCAGTTCAAAGGGTGTGAACACTGAAGCTTTCTTT
abundance: many; len: 14; j_gene: TRBJ2-1; d_gene: TRBD2; v_gene: TRBV20-1; CDR3aa: CSARQRLASNEQFF; CDR3nt: TGCAGTGCTAGACAACGACTAGCCTCCAATGAGCAGTTCTTC